The T cell receptor beta chain described here comes from a study of blood T cell repertoires in COVID-19. Study overall: Acute-phase and convalescent COVID-19 samples originated in the United States, Italy and Spain.

Clinical history reported by participants formed the basis on which cohorts were assigned. The study counted Cohort 3 donors as recovered given two negative PCRs, clearance, or symptom resolution. Authors' methods: How many nucleated cells were present was estimated from reference gene primer amplification. Profiled with immunoSEQ multiplex PCR; TCRdb holds only in-frame clones, not every one. The V and J calls and clone size are taken from that table; D and trimming were inferred from the DNA. The sample consists of 130,000 or so clones, approximately 83% of them appearing once. The CDR3 sequence is 15 residues long. Germline V gene lookup returns CDR1 SGDLS and CDR2 YYNGEE. V gave up 0 bases and J gave up 3 bases, with 12 bases separating them.

This chain uses TRBV9 with TRBJ1-1; D is possibly TRBD1 (6 bases). This sequence was found in a man aged 45 to 65 who had recovered from COVID-19. What was sequenced was PBMCs or T cells enriched from blood (not recorded which). In DNA, the CDR3 is TGTGCCAGCAGCGTAGACGGCCAGGGGCACACTGAAGCTTTCTTT. Translating it yields CASSVDGQGHTEAFF.